This T cell receptor beta chain was identified during a study of control samples from healthy donors and cancer patients. Using immunoSEQ multiplex PCR, the repertoire was profiled, and TCRdb retains in-frame clones only, with some absent. The sample has just over 80,000 clones; around 92% are singletons. Per the germline V gene, CDR1 is SQVTM and CDR2 is ANQGSEA. The length of the CDR3 is 13 residues. V was cut by 1 base and J by 8 bases, with 14 bases left in between. The V call is TRBV29-1, the J call TRBJ1-2; weak D call: TRBD1 (6 bases). The sample consisted of blood. The TCR originated in a man aged 45 to 65 in good health. The CDR3 reads CSVEVRGVSGYTF. CDR3 nucleotides: TGCAGCGTTGAAGTGAGGGGGGTTAGCGGCTACACCTTC.